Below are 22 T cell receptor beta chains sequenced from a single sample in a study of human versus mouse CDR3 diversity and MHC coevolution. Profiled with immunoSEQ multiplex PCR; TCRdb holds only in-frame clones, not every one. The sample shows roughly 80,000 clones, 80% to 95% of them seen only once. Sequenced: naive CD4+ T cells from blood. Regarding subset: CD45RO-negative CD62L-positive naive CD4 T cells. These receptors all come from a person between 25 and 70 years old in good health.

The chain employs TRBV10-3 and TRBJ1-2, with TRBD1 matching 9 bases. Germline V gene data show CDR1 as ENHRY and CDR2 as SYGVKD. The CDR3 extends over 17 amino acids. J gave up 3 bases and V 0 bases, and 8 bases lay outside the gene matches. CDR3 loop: CAISESADRGKDYGYTF. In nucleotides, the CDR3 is TGTGCCATCAGTGAGTCGGCGGACAGGGGAAAGGACTATGGCTACACCTTC.

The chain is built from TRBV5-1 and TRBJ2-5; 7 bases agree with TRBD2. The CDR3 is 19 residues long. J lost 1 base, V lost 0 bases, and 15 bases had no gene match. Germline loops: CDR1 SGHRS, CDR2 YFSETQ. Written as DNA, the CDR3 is TGCGCCAGCAGCTTGGGGTTCCAGCGGGGATCGCCCCTCCAAGAGACCCAGTACTTC. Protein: CASSLGFQRGSPLQETQYF.

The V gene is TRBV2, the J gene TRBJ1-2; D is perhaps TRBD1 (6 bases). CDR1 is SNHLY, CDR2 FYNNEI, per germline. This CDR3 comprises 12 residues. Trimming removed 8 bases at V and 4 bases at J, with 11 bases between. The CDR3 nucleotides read TGTGCCAGCCGTACAGGGCCCTATGGCTACACCTTC. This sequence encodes CASRTGPYGYTF.

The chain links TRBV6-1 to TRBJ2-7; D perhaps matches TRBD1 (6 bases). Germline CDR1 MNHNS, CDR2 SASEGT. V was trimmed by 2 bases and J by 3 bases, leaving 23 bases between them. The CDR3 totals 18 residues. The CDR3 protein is CASSERWGPAGSSYEQYF. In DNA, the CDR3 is TGTGCCAGCAGTGAACGGTGGGGGCCGGCCGGTTCGAGCTACGAGCAGTACTTC.

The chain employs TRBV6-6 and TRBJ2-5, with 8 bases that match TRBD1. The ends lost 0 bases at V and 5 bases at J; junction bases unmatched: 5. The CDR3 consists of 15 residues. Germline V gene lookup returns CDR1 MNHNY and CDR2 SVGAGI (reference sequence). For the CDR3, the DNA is TGTGCCAGCAGTTACTCGCAGGGGGCAATGGAGACCCAGTACTTC. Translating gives CASSYSQGAMETQYF.

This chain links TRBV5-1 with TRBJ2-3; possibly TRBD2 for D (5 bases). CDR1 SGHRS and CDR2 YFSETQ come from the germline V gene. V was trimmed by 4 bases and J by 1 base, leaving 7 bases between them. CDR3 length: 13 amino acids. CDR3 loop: CASSPGGTDTQYF. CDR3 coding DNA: TGCGCCAGCAGCCCCGGGGGCACAGATACGCAGTATTTT.

As DNA, the CDR3 is TGTGCCAGCAGCTTGGGGGGCGGGGGCGCCTACAATGAGCAGTTCTTC. Translation gives CASSLGGGGAYNEQFF. The genes are TRBV5-6 and TRBJ2-1; tentative D call: TRBD2 (7 bases). V lost 0 bases and J lost 2, with 12 bases in between. The germline V gene has CDR1 SGHDT and CDR2 YYEEEE. The CDR3 consists of 16 residues.

CDR3 bases: TGCGCCAGCAGCGTGACAGGGGACCACGAGCAGTACTTC. As protein: CASSVTGDHEQYF. The V call is TRBV5-1, the J call TRBJ2-5, with TRBD1 matching 8 bases. The DNA end is more similar to TRBJ2-7, so the J call may be wrong. CDR1 is SGHRS, CDR2 YFSETQ, per germline. CDR3 length: 13 amino acids.

This chain's CDR3 is CASSFSDTQYF. In DNA, the CDR3 is TGTGCCAGCAGCTTCTCAGATACGCAGTATTTT. The J gene is TRBJ2-3, the V gene TRBV9; D is unresolved. Germline V gives CDR1 SGDLS, CDR2 YYNGEE. The CDR3 covers 11 residues. The ends were cut back, 4 bases at V and 4 bases at J, with 4 bases in the middle.

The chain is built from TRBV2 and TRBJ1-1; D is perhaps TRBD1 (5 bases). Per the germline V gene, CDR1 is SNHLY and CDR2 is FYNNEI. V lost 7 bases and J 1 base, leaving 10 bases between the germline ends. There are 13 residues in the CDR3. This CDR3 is CASKGRENTEAFF. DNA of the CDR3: TGTGCCAGCAAGGGCAGGGAGAACACTGAAGCTTTCTTT.

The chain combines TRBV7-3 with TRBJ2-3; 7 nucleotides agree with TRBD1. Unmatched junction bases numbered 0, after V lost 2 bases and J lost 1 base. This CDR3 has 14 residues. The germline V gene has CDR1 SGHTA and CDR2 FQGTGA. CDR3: CASSLGTGTDTQYF. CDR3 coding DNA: TGTGCCAGCAGCTTAGGGACAGGCACAGATACGCAGTATTTT.

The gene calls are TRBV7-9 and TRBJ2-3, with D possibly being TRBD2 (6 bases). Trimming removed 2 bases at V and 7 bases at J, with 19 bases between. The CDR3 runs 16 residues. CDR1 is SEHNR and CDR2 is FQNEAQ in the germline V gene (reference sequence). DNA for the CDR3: TGTGCCAGCAGCTTAAGCGGGCTAGTGGAGTTGAATACGCAGTATTTT. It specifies CASSLSGLVELNTQYF.

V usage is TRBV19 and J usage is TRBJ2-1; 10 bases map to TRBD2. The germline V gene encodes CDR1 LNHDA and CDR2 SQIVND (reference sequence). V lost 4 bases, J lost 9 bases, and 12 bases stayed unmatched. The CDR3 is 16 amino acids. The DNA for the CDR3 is TGTGCCAGTAGTACCCAGGGGGCTAGCGGGAGTGCTGAGCAGTTCTTC. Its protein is CASSTQGASGSAEQFF. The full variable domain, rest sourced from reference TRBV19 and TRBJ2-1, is DGGITQSPKYLFRKEGQNVTLSCEQNLNHDAMYWYRQDPGQGLRLIYYSQIVNDFQKGDIAEGYSVSREKKESFPLTVTSAQKNPTAFYLCASSTQGASGSAEQFFGPGTRLTVL.

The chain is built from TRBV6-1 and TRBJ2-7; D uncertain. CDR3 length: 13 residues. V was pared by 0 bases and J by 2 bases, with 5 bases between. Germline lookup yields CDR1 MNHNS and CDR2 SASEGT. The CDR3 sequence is CASSEALPYEQYF. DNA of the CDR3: TGTGCCAGCAGTGAAGCTCTACCCTACGAGCAGTACTTC.

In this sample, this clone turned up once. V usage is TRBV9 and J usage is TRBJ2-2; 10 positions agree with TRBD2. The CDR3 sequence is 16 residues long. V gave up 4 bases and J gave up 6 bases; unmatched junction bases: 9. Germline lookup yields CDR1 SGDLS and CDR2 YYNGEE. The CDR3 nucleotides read TGTGCCAGCAGCCCTAGCGGGAGCACTTCGTCCGGGGAGCTGTTTTTT. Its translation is CASSPSGSTSSGELFF. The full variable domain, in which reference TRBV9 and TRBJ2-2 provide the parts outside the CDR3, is DSGVTQTPKHLITATGQRVTLRCSPRSGDLSVYWYQQSLDQGLQFLIQYYNGEERAKGNILERFSAQQFPDLHSELNLSSLELGDSALYFCASSPSGSTSSGELFFGEGSRLTVL.

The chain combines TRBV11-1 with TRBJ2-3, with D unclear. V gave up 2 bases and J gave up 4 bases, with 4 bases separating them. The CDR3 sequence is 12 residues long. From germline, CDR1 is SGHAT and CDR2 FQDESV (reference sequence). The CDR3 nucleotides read TGTGCCAGCAGCTTATCGGCAGATACGCAGTATTTT. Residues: CASSLSADTQYF.

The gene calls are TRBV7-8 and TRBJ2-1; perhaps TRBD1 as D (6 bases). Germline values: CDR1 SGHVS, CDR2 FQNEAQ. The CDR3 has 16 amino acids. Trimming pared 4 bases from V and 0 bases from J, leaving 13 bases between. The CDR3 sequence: CASSSSDRSSYNEQFF. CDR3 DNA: TGTGCCAGCAGCTCCTCTGACAGGAGCTCCTACAATGAGCAGTTCTTC.

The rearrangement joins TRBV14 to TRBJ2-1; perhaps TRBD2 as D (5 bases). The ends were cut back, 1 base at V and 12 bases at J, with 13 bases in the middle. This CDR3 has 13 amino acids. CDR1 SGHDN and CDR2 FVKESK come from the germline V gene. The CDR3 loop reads CASSQASRRAQFF. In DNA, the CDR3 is TGTGCCAGCAGCCAAGCTTCAAGGCGGGCGCAGTTCTTC.

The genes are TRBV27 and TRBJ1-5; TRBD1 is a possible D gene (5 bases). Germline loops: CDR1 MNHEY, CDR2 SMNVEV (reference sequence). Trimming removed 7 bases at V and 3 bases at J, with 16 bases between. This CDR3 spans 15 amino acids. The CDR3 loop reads CASKRVGGNNQPQHF. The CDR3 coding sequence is TGTGCCAGCAAGAGGGTCGGGGGGAACAATCAGCCCCAGCATTTT.

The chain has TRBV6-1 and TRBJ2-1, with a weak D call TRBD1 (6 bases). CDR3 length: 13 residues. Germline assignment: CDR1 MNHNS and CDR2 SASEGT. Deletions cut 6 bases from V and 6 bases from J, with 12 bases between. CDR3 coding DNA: TGTGCCAGCAGCCAGGGGCAGGGCAATGAGCAGTTCTTC. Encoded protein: CASSQGQGNEQFF.

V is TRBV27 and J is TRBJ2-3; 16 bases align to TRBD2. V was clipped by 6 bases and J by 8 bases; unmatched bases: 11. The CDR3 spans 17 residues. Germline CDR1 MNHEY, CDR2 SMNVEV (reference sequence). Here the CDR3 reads CASRSPGTSGGAGTQYF. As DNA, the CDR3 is TGTGCCAGCAGGTCACCCGGGACTAGCGGGGGGGCAGGTACGCAGTATTTT.

CDR3 DNA sequence: TGTGCCAGCAGAACGGGGGGGCGCGGCTACACCTTC. Translated: CASRTGGRGYTF. The chain couples TRBV6-1 to TRBJ1-2; TRBD1 might be the D (6 bases). V was pared by 6 bases and J by 8 bases, with 13 bases between. Per the germline V gene, CDR1 is MNHNS and CDR2 is SASEGT. The CDR3 is 12 amino acids.